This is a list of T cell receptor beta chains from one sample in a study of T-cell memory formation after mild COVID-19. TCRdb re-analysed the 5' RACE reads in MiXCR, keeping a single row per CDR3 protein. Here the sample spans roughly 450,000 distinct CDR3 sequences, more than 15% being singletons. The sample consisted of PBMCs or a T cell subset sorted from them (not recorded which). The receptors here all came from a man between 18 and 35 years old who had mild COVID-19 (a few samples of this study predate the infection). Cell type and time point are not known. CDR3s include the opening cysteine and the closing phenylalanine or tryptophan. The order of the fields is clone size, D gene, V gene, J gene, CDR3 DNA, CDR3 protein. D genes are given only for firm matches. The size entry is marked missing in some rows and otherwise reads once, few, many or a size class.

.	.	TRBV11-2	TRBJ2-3	TGTGCCAGCAGCTTACAGGAATGGAGAGATACGCAGTATTTT	CASSLQEWRDTQYF
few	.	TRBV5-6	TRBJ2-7	TGTGCCAGCAGCTTGCTCGGGGCCTTATACGAGCAGTACTTC	CASSLLGALYEQYF
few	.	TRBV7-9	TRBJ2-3	TGTGCCAGCAGCTTTGGTACGGGGGCGGGGGATACGCAGTATTTT	CASSFGTGAGDTQYF
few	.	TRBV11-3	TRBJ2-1	TGTGCCAGCAGCTTAGACGACTCAGCCAACAATGAGCAGTTCTTC	CASSLDDSANNEQFF
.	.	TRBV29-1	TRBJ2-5	TGCAGCGTGCCTGACTCCGAAGAGACCCAGTACTTC	CSVPDSEETQYF
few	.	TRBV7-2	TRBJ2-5	TGTGCCAGCAGCCAATATTTCCGGGAGACCCAGTACTTC	CASSQYFRETQYF
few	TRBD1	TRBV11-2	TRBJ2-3	TGTGCCAGCAGCCCGGGACAGGGTACGCAGTATTTT	CASSPGQGTQYF
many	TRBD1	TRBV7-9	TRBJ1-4	TGTGCCAGCAGCCCGGGACAGGGCAATGAAAAACTGTTTTTT	CASSPGQGNEKLFF
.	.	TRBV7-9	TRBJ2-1	TGTGCCAGCAGCTCCTCGCCCCAGTATGGGGGTCAGCAGGTGCAGTTCTTC	CASSSSPQYGGQQVQFF
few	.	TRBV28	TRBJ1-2	TGTGCCAGCAGTTTTGTGGGCGTCAGAGGGGGCTACACCTTC	CASSFVGVRGGYTF
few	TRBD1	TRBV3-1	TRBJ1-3	TGTGCCAGCAGCCAATCGGACAGGGGTGTCGGAAACACCATATATTTT	CASSQSDRGVGNTIYF
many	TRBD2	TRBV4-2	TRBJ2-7	TGTGCCAGCAGCCAAGATCGAACTAGCGACGAGCAGTACTTC	CASSQDRTSDEQYF
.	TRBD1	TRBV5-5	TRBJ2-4	TGTGCCAGCAGCTTGGGAGAGTCGGGACAGGGGGCTCACATTCAGTACTTC	CASSLGESGQGAHIQYF
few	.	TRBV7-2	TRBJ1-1	TGTGCCAGCAGCTTCTTTGGGTCTACTGAAGCTTTCTTT	CASSFFGSTEAFF
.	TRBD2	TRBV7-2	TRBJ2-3	TGTGCCAGCACTCCGATTAGCGGGGGGACAGATACGCAGTATTTT	CASTPISGGTDTQYF
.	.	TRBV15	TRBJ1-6	TGTGCCACCAGCAGACTGAGACAAAGCTCCTATAATTCACCCCTCCACTTT	CATSRLRQSSYNSPLHF
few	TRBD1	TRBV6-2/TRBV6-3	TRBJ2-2	TGTGCCAGCAGGGACAGGGGGACCACCGGGGAGCTGTTTTTT	CASRDRGTTGELFF
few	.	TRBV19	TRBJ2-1	TGTGCCAGTAGTATGTTCGGGGGCCATTATGAGCAGTTCTTC	CASSMFGGHYEQFF
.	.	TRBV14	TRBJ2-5	TGTGCCAGTTCCCCAAGCCGGCAGACCCAGTACTTC	CASSPSRQTQYF
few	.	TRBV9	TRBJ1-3	TGTGCCAGCAGCAAAGGAGGGGGGTTAGGAAACACCATATATTTT	CASSKGGGLGNTIYF
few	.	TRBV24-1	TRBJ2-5	TGTGCCACCAGTGACCCCACTTACGAGACCCAGTACTTC	CATSDPTYETQYF
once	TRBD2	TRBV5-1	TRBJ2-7	TGCGCCAGCAAGCGGGATCCCTTTTGGTACGAGCAGTACTTC	CASKRDPFWYEQYF
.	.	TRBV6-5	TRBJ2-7	TGTGCCAGCAGTTCCGCAGGGCGCGAGCAGTACTTC	CASSSAGREQYF
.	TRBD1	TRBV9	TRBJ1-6	TGTGCCAGCAGCAAAACGCCGGGACAGGTCAATTCACCCCTCCACTTT	CASSKTPGQVNSPLHF
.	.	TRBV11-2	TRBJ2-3	TGTGCCAGCAGCCCCTTCGGAGCGGTCCTCACAGATACGCAGTATTTT	CASSPFGAVLTDTQYF
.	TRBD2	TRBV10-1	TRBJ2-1	TGCGCCAGCAGTGAGCCTACGACTAGCGGGGGAACCTATACCTACAATGAGCAGTTCTTC	CASSEPTTSGGTYTYNEQFF
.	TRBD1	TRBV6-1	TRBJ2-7	TGTGCCAGCAGCAGGGGACAGGATTTCTACGAGCAGTACTTC	CASSRGQDFYEQYF